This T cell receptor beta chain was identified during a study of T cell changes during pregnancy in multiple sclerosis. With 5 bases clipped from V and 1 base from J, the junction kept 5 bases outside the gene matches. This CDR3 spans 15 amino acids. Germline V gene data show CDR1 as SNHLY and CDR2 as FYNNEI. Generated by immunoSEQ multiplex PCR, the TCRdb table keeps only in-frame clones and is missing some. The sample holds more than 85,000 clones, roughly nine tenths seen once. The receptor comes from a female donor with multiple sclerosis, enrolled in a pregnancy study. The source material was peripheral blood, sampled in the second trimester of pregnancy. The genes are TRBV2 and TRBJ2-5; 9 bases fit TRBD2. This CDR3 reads CASSTIAGAQETQYF. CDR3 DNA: TGTGCCAGCAGTACTATAGCGGGGGCCCAAGAGACCCAGTACTTC.